This T cell receptor (beta chain) originates from a study of T cell repertoires in cytomegalovirus infection. Study at large: Public TCR beta signature analysis indicated the presence of both CMV infection and matching HLA type. The study's findings and limits: CMV carriers with the relevant HLA were identified by cumulative public TCR beta family frequency.

Trimming stripped 0 bases from V and 5 bases from J, with 10 bases between. The CDR3 covers 13 residues. Germline V lookup: CDR1 DFQATT, CDR2 SNEGSKA (reference sequence). About this clonotype: The antigen is not known.

MiXCR, applied by TCRdb to the reads, yields one record per CDR3 protein. This table has about 260,000 distinct CDR3 sequences, around 15% appearing once. The clonotype comes from a human donor in good health (CMV status not recorded). Some clones in this sample may be carry-over from other donors' samples. This chain joins TRBV20-1 and TRBJ1-2; D ambiguous. The sample was PBMCs. In DNA form, the CDR3 reads TGCAGTGCTAGAGAAGAAGGGAGATATGGCTACACCTTC. Protein sequence: CSAREEGRYGYTF.